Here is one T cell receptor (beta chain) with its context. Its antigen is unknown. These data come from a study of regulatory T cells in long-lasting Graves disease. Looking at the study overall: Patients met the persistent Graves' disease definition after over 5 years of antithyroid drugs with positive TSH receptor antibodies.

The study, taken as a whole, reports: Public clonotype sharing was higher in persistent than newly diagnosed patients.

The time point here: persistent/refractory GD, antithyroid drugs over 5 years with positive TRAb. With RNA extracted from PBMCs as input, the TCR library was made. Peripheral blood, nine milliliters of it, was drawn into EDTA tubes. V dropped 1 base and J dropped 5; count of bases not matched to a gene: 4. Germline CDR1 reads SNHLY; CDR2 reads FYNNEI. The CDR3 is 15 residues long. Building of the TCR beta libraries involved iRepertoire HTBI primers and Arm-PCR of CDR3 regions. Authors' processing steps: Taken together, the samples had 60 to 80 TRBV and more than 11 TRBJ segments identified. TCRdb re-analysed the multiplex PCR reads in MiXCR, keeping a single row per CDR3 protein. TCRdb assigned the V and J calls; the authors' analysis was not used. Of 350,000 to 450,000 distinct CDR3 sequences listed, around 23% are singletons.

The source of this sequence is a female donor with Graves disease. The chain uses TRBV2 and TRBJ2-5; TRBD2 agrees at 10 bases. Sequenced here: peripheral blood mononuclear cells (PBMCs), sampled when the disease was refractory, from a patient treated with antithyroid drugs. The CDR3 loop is CASSEGLAGVETQYF. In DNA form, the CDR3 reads TGTGCCAGCAGTGAAGGGCTAGCGGGAGTTGAGACCCAGTACTTC.